Listed here are 8 T cell receptor beta chains from one sample, sequenced in a study of blood T cell repertoires in COVID-19. Profiled with immunoSEQ multiplex PCR; TCRdb holds only in-frame clones, not every one. The sample shows some 150,000 clones, approximately 86% of them seen only once. The specimen sequenced was peripheral blood. Receptors originate from a woman aged 45 to 65 with acute or convalescent COVID-19.

The chain combines TRBV5-6 with TRBJ1-6; 9 bases match TRBD1. This CDR3 spans 15 amino acids. Germline trimming cut 3 bases from V and 7 bases from J; bases unmatched to any gene: 5. Germline V lookup: CDR1 SGHDT, CDR2 YYEEEE. The CDR3 here is CASSSGTGRNSPLHF. DNA for the CDR3: TGTGCCAGCAGCTCCGGGACAGGGCGCAATTCACCCCTCCACTTT.

This clone was detected once. V and J are TRBV7-9 and TRBJ1-1; the match to TRBD1 covers 8 bases. The CDR3 is 17 amino acids. V was clipped by 0 bases and J by 4 bases; unmatched bases: 10. Germline CDR1 SEHNR, CDR2 FQNEAQ (reference sequence). The CDR3: CASSLALTGEDGTEAFF. The CDR3 DNA is TGTGCCAGCAGCTTAGCGCTGACAGGGGAGGACGGCACTGAAGCTTTCTTT.

The gene calls are TRBV5-1 and TRBJ1-6; 10 bases map to TRBD1. The CDR3 runs 18 residues. Germline loops: CDR1 SGHRS, CDR2 YFSETQ. The J segment lost 6 bases and the V segment lost 1 base, leaving 10 bases of the junction unmatched. The CDR3 sequence is CASSLRSGQGKVNSPLHF. The CDR3 coding sequence is TGCGCCAGCAGCTTGAGATCGGGACAGGGGAAAGTTAATTCACCCCTCCACTTT.

This chain links TRBV5-1 with TRBJ1-1; 7 bases match TRBD1. V was pared by 0 bases and J by 4 bases, with 3 bases of the junction left unmatched. Per the germline V gene, CDR1 is SGHRS and CDR2 is YFSETQ. The CDR3 sequence is 14 residues long. The CDR3 DNA sequence: TGCGCCAGCAGCTTGGGACAGGGAATCACTGAAGCTTTCTTT. Its protein product is CASSLGQGITEAFF. Full variable domain (missing parts from reference TRBV5-1 and TRBJ1-1): KAGVTQTPRYLIKTRGQQVTLSCSPISGHRSVSWYQQTPGQGLQFLFEYFSETQRNKGNFPGRFSGRQFSNSRSEMNVSTLELGDSALYLCASSLGQGITEAFFGQGTRLTVV.

As to this clone: At the DNA level, this CDR3 is encoded by other sequences in the same sample as well. This chain connects TRBV7-9 to TRBJ1-3; D gene unclear. V was trimmed by 3 bases and J by 0 bases, leaving 9 bases between them. CDR1 is SEHNR and CDR2 is FQNEAQ in the germline V gene (reference sequence). The CDR3 is 15 residues long. The CDR3 DNA reads as TGTGCCAGCAGCTTCCGGGAGTCCTCTGGAAACACCATATATTTT. Residues: CASSFRESSGNTIYF.

The chain has TRBV5-1 and TRBJ1-2; the D gene is possibly TRBD1 (6 bases). V lost 0 bases and J lost 8, with 17 bases in between. The germline CDR1 and CDR2 sequences are SGHRS and YFSETQ. This CDR3 region has 15 residues. The CDR3 is CASSLANRESEGYTF. DNA of the CDR3: TGCGCCAGCAGCTTGGCCAACAGGGAATCAGAGGGCTACACCTTC.

The V and J genes are TRBV30 and TRBJ1-5, with 8 bases aligning to TRBD1. The germline V gene encodes CDR1 GTSNPN and CDR2 SVGIG (reference sequence). The V gene end was trimmed by 3 bases and the J gene end by 6 bases; junction bases not matched to a gene: 4. The CDR3 loop spans 13 amino acids. The CDR3 is CAWRDREFQPQHF. The DNA of the CDR3 is TGTGCCTGGAGGGACAGGGAGTTTCAGCCCCAGCATTTT.

The genes are TRBV7-2 and TRBJ2-2; no reliable D call. The CDR3 totals 13 residues. CDR1 is SGHTA and CDR2 is FQGNSA in the germline V gene. Trimming shortened V by 5 bases and J by 5 bases, and 9 bases separated the two germline ends. The CDR3 region is CASSHPNTGELFF. DNA of the CDR3: TGTGCCAGCAGCCACCCTAATACCGGGGAGCTGTTTTTT.